This entry describes one T cell receptor beta chain. Its antigen remains unknown. Average purity of the negatively selected CD4+ T cells was around 98%. The sample is drawn from a study of T cell repertoires and HLA-DP antigens. V was cut by 3 bases and J by 2 bases, with 18 bases left in between. The germline V gene encodes CDR1 KGHSH and CDR2 LQKENI. CDR3 length equals 17 residues. Repertoires were generated with immunoSEQ multiplex PCR, while TCRdb's copy carries only in-frame clones and drops some. In the table there are around 110,000 clones, around 92% of which are singletons. This sequence joins TRBV18 and TRBJ2-3, with D possibly matching TRBD2 (6 bases). The clonotype originates from a woman under 30 in good health and CMV-seronegative. What was sequenced was CD4+ T cells from PBMCs. CDR3 nucleotide sequence: TGTGCCAGCTCACCGATACTGGCGGGGCCAGTCACAGATACGCAGTATTTT. Translation: CASSPILAGPVTDTQYF.